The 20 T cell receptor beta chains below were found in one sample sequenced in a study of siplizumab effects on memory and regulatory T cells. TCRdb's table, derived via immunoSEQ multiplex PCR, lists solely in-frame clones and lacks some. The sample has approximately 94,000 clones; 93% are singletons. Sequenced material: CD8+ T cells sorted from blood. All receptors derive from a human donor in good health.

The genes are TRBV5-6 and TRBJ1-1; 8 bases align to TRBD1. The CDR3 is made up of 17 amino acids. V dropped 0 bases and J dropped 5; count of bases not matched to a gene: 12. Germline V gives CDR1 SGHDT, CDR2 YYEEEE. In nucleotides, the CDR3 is TGTGCCAGCAGCTTGGGAGACAGGGGCAGCGGGTTTACTGAAGCTTTCTTT. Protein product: CASSLGDRGSGFTEAFF.

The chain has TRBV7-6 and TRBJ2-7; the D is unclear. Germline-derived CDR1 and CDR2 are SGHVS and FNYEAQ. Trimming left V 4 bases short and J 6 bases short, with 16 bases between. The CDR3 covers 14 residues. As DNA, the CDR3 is TGTGCCAGCAGCTCCCTAGGTTCGTGGGTCGAGCAGTACTTC. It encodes CASSSLGSWVEQYF.

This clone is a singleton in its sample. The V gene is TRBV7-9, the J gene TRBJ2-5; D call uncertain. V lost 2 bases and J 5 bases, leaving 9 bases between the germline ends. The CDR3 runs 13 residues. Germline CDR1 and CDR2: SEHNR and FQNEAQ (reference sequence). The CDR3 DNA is TGTGCCAGCAGCTTACCAAGAACGGAGACCCAGTACTTC. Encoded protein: CASSLPRTETQYF.

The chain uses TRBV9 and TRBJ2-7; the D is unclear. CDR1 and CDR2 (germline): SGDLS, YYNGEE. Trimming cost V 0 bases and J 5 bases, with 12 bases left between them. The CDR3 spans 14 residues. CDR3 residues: CASSVGREFDEQYF. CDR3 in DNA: TGTGCCAGCAGCGTAGGAAGGGAATTCGACGAGCAGTACTTC.

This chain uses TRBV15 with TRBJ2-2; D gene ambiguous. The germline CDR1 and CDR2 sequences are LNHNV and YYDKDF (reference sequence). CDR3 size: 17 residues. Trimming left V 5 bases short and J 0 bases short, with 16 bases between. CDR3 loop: CATSALSGMTNTGELFF. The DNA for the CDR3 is TGTGCCACCAGCGCCCTTTCTGGCATGACGAACACCGGGGAGCTGTTTTTT.

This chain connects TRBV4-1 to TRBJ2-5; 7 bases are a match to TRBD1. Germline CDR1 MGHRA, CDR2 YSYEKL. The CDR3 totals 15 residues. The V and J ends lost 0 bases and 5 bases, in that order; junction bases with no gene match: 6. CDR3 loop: CASSQDKGARETQYF. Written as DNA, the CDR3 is TGCGCCAGCAGCCAAGATAAGGGGGCGCGGGAGACCCAGTACTTC.

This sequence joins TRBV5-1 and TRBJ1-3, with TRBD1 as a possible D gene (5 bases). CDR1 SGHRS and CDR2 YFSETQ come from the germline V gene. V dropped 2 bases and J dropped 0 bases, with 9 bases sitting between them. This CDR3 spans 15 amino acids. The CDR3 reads CASSFLGLSGNTIYF. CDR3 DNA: TGCGCCAGCAGCTTCCTGGGGCTCTCTGGAAACACCATATATTTT.

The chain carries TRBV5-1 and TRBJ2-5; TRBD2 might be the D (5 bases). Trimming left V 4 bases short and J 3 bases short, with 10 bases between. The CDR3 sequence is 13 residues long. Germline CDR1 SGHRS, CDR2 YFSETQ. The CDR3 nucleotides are TGCGCCAGCAGCGGACTCTGGGAAGAGACCCAGTACTTC. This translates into CASSGLWEETQYF.

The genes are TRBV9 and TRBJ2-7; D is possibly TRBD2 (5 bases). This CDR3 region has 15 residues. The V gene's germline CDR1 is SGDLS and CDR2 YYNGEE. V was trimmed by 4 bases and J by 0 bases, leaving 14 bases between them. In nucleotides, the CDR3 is TGTGCCAGCAGCCCCTCGCAGGAGGACTCCTACGAGCAGTACTTC. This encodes CASSPSQEDSYEQYF.

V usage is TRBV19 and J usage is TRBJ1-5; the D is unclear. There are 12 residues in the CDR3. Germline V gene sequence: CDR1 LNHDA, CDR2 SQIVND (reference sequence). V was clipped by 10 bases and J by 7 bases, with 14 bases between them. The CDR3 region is CANTPTSQPQHF. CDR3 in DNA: TGTGCCAATACCCCTACAAGCCAGCCCCAGCATTTT.

CDR3 sequence: CATSRDSGPSYEQYF. The CDR3 DNA follows: TGTGCCACCAGCAGAGATTCGGGCCCATCCTACGAGCAGTACTTC. The chain carries TRBV15 and TRBJ2-7; D gene unclear. The CDR3 is 15 residues long. The ends were cut back, 0 bases at V and 1 base at J, with 10 bases in the middle. Germline V lookup: CDR1 LNHNV, CDR2 YYDKDF (reference sequence).

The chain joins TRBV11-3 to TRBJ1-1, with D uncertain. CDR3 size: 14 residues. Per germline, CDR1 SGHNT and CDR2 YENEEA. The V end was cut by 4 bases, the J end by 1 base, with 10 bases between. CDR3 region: CASSSSTRNTEAFF. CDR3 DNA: TGTGCCAGCAGCTCGTCGACTAGGAACACTGAAGCTTTCTTT.

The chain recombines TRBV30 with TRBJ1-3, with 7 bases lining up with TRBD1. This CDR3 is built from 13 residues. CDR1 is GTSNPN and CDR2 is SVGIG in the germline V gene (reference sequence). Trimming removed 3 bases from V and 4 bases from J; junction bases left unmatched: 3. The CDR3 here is CAWRQGSGNTIYF. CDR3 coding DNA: TGTGCCTGGAGACAGGGGAGCGGAAACACCATATATTTT.

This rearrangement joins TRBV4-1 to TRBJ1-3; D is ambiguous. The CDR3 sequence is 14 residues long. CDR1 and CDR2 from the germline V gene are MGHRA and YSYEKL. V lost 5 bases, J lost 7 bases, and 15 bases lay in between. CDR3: CASSEVPTSNTIYF. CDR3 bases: TGCGCCAGCAGCGAGGTTCCGACCTCGAACACCATATATTTT.

The CDR3 region is CAISESTGRLQTQYF. In nucleotides, the CDR3 is TGTGCCATCAGTGAGTCGACAGGCCGTTTGCAGACCCAGTACTTC. The V gene is TRBV10-3, the J gene TRBJ2-5, with D perhaps TRBD1 (6 bases). Germline values: CDR1 ENHRY, CDR2 SYGVKD. The ends were cut back, 0 bases at V and 6 bases at J, with 14 bases in the middle. CDR3 size: 15 residues.

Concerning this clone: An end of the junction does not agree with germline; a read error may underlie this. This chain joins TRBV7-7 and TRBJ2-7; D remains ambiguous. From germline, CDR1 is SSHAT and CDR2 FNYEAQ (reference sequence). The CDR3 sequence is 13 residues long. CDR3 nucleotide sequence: TGTGCTAGCAGCTTGTTAGGCGGCCACGAGCAGTACTTC. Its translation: CASSLLGGHEQYF.

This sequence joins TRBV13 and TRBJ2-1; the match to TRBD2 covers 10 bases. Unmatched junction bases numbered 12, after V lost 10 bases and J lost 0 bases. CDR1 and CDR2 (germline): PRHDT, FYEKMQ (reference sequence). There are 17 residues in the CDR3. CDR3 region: CATESSGGRSSYNEQFF. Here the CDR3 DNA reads TGTGCCACCGAGTCTAGCGGGGGCCGAAGCTCCTACAATGAGCAGTTCTTC.

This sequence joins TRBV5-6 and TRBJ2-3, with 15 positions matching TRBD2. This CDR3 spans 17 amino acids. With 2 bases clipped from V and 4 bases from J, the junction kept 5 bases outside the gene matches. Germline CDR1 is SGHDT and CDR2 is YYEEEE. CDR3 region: CASSFGLAGGPSDTQYF. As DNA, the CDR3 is TGTGCCAGCAGCTTTGGACTAGCGGGGGGGCCTTCAGATACGCAGTATTTT.

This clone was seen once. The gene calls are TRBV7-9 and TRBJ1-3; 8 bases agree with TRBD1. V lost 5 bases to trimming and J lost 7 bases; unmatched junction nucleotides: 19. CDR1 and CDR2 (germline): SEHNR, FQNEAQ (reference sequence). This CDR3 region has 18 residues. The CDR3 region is CASSPHLDRDPLGNTIYF. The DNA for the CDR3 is TGTGCCAGCAGCCCCCATTTGGACAGGGACCCTTTGGGGAACACCATATATTTT.

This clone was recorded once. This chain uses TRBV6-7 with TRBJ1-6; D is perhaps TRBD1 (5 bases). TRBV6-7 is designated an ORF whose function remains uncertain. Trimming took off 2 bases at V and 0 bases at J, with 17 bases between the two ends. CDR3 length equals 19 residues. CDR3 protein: CASSYNQTGRTSYNSPLHF. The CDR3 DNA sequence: TGTGCCAGCAGTTACAATCAGACGGGACGGACCTCCTATAATTCACCCCTCCACTTT.